The sequence of this T cell receptor (beta chain) was determined in a study of early stage breast cancer tumors. About the research overall: Among about twelve ER+/PR+/HER2- tumors, eight were ductal, four lobular.

Looked up from germline, CDR1 is LGHNT and CDR2 is FRNRAP. The V segment lost 5 bases and the J segment 0 bases; nucleotides outside the gene matches: 0. This CDR3 is built from 14 residues. The table came from immunoSEQ multiplex PCR; TCRdb's copy has only in-frame clones and leaves some out. The sample yields some 58,000 clones, 60% to 85% seen once. The chain combines TRBV12-5 with TRBJ2-2, with TRBD2 identical over 7 bases. The sequenced material came from blood. This clonotype originated in a young adult with breast cancer. CDR3 DNA: TGTGCTAGTGGTAGCGGGGCGAACACCGGGGAGCTGTTTTTT. This codes for CASGSGANTGELFF. The variable domain in full, with the rest retrieved from reference TRBV12-5 and TRBJ2-2, is DARVTQTPRHKVTEMGQEVTMRCQPILGHNTVFWYRQTMMQGLELLAYFRNRAPLDDSGMPKDRFSAEMPDATLATLKIQPSEPRDSAVYFCASGSGANTGELFFGEGSRLTVL.